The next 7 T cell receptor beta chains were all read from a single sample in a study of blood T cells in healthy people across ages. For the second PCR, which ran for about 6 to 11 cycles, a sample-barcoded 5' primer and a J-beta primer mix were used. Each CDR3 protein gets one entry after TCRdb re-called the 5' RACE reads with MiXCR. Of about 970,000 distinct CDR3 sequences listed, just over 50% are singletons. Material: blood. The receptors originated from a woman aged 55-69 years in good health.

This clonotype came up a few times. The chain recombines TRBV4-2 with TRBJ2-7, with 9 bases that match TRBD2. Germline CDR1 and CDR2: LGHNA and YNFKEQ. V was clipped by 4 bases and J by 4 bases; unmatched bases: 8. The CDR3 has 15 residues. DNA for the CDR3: TGTGCCAGCAGCCCCCAGGCGGGAGGGCCGTACGAGCAGTACTTC. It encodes CASSPQAGGPYEQYF.

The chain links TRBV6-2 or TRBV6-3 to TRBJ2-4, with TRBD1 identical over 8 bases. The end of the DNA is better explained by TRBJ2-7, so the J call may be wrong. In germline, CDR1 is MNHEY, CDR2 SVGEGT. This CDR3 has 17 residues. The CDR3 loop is CASSSSGTGFISYEQYF. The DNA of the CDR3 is TGTGCCAGCAGCTCCTCCGGGACAGGCTTTATTTCCTACGAGCAGTACTTC.

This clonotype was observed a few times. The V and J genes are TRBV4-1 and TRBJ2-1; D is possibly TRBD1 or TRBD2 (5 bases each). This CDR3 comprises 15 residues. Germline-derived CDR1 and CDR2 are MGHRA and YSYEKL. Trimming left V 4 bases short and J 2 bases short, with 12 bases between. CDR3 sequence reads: CASSRARDAYNEQFF. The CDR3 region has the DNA TGCGCCAGCAGCCGCGCTAGGGACGCCTACAATGAGCAGTTCTTC.

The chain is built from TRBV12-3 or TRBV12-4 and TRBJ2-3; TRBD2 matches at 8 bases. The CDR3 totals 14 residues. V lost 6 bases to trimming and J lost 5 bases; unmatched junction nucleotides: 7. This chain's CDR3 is CASRSRAGEDTQYF. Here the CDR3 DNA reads TGTGCCAGCAGATCCCGAGCGGGAGAAGATACGCAGTATTTT.

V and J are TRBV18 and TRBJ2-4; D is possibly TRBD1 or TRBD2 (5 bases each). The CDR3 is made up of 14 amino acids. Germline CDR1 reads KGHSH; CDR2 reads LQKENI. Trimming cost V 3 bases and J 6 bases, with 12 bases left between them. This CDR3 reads CASSPRVGVNIQYF. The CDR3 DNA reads TGTGCCAGCTCACCCAGGGTCGGGGTAAACATTCAGTACTTC.

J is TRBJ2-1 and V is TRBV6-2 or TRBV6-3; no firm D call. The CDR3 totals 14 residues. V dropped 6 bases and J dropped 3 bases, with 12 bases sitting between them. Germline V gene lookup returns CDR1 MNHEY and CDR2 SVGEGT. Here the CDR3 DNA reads TGTGCCAGCAGAGATAACTCCTACTACAATGAGCAGTTCTTC. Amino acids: CASRDNSYYNEQFF.

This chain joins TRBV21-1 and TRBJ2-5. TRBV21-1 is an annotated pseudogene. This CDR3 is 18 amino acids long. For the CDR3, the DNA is TGTGCCAGCAGCCCCCACCATAACCAAGTAAGGAGACAAGAGACCCAGTACTTC. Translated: CASSPHHNQVRRQETQYF.